Listed below are T cell receptor beta chains from one sample, sequenced in a study of technical replicates of blood from a few donors. TCRdb's table, derived via immunoSEQ multiplex PCR, lists solely in-frame clones and lacks some. The repertoire holds around 100,000 clones, around 96% seen once, with around 0.33% in the top ten. Sequencing was performed on T cells isolated from PBMCs. The receptors were sampled from a human donor in good health. Both conserved end residues are part of each CDR3. The D gene is left open where the match is weak. A row's size may be missing; if present it is once, few, many or a size class.

size: -
J: TRBJ2-5
V: TRBV29-1
D: TRBD2
CDR3: CSVEDLLAGGETQYF
DNA: TGCAGCGTTGAAGACCTTCTAGCGGGAGGTGAGACCCAGTACTTC

size: -
J: TRBJ2-7
V: TRBV9
D: -
CDR3: CASSVDGGRPYYEQYF
DNA: TGTGCCAGCAGCGTAGATGGGGGGAGGCCCTACTACGAGCAGTACTTC

size: once
J: TRBJ1-2
V: TRBV9
D: -
CDR3: CASSGVNGYTF
DNA: TGTGCCAGCAGCGGCGTAAATGGCTACACCTTC

size: -
J: TRBJ1-5
V: TRBV6-6
D: -
CDR3: CASSQGRQPQHF
DNA: TGTGCCAGCAGTCAGGGTCGTCAGCCCCAGCATTTT

size: -
J: TRBJ2-1
V: TRBV7-3
D: -
CDR3: CASSLGGPNNEQFF
DNA: TGTGCCAGCAGCTTGGGAGGACCAAACAATGAGCAGTTCTTC

size: -
J: TRBJ2-1
V: TRBV6-6
D: TRBD1
CDR3: CASSPRTGPYNEQFF
DNA: TGTGCCAGCAGTCCGCGGACAGGCCCCTACAATGAGCAGTTCTTC

size: -
J: TRBJ1-1
V: TRBV10-3
D: -
CDR3: CAIEGQGGTEAFF
DNA: TGTGCCATCGAAGGGCAGGGAGGAACTGAAGCTTTCTTT

size: -
J: TRBJ1-1
V: TRBV7-3
D: TRBD1
CDR3: CASSWTGVTEAFF
DNA: TGTGCCAGCAGCTGGACAGGGGTGACTGAAGCTTTCTTT

size: -
J: TRBJ1-1
V: TRBV9
D: -
CDR3: CASSVDPTANTEAFF
DNA: TGTGCCAGCAGCGTAGACCCGACAGCGAACACTGAAGCTTTCTTT

size: -
J: TRBJ2-3
V: TRBV5-1
D: TRBD2
CDR3: CASSISGRLADTQYF
DNA: TGCGCCAGCAGCATTAGCGGGAGGCTCGCAGATACGCAGTATTTT

size: -
J: TRBJ1-5
V: TRBV19
D: TRBD1
CDR3: CASSRRRGDSNQPQHF
DNA: TGTGCCAGTAGTAGACGCAGGGGGGATAGCAATCAGCCCCAGCATTTT

size: -
J: TRBJ2-2
V: TRBV6-5
D: TRBD2
CDR3: CASSYRGRAGNGELFF
DNA: TGTGCCAGCAGTTACAGAGGGAGGGCCGGAAACGGGGAGCTGTTTTTT

size: -
J: TRBJ2-3
V: TRBV27
D: -
CDR3: CASSFSEVRGTDTQYF
DNA: TGTGCCAGCAGTTTCTCAGAGGTTCGGGGCACAGATACGCAGTATTTT

size: -
J: TRBJ2-2
V: TRBV7-9
D: TRBD2
CDR3: CASSQGLAGGALTGELFF
DNA: TGTGCCAGCAGCCAAGGACTAGCGGGAGGGGCCCTTACCGGGGAGCTGTTTTTT

size: few
J: TRBJ1-1
V: TRBV19
D: -
CDR3: CASSIGGTGNTEAFF
DNA: TGTGCCAGTAGTATCGGAGGAACTGGGAACACTGAAGCTTTCTTT

size: -
J: TRBJ2-1
V: TRBV5-1
D: TRBD1
CDR3: CASSLGGTGTYNEQFF
DNA: TGCGCCAGCAGCTTGGGAGGGACAGGGACTTACAATGAGCAGTTCTTC

size: -
J: TRBJ2-5
V: TRBV7-6
D: TRBD2
CDR3: CASSLPTSGVQETQYF
DNA: TGTGCCAGCAGCTTACCTACTAGCGGAGTCCAAGAGACCCAGTACTTC

size: -
J: TRBJ2-3
V: TRBV6-1
D: -
CDR3: CASTRERNTDTQYF
DNA: TGTGCCAGCACCCGGGAGCGGAACACAGATACGCAGTATTTT

size: -
J: TRBJ2-5
V: TRBV7-9
D: -
CDR3: CASSFTGGKGQETQYF
DNA: TGTGCCAGCAGCTTTACGGGGGGCAAAGGCCAAGAGACCCAGTACTTC

size: -
J: TRBJ2-3
V: TRBV2
D: TRBD2
CDR3: CASRVSSGADTQYF
DNA: TGTGCCAGCAGAGTGTCTAGCGGGGCAGATACGCAGTATTTT

size: -
J: TRBJ2-7
V: TRBV27
D: -
CDR3: CASSISGTEQYF
DNA: TGTGCCAGCAGTATTTCCGGGACAGAGCAGTACTTC

size: -
J: TRBJ2-6
V: TRBV9
D: TRBD1
CDR3: CASTDSETGPGANVLTF
DNA: TGTGCCAGCACCGACTCAGAGACAGGGCCTGGGGCCAACGTCCTGACTTTC

size: -
J: TRBJ2-1
V: TRBV6-6
D: -
CDR3: CASSRLSNEQFF
DNA: TGTGCCAGCAGTCGCCTATCTAATGAGCAGTTCTTC

size: -
J: TRBJ1-1
V: TRBV11-2
D: -
CDR3: CASSLEVLRTEAFF
DNA: TGTGCCAGCAGCTTAGAGGTCCTGAGGACTGAAGCTTTCTTT

size: -
J: TRBJ2-5
V: TRBV6-6
D: -
CDR3: CASSYEGETQYF
DNA: TGTGCCAGCAGTTACGAGGGAGAGACCCAGTACTTC

size: -
J: TRBJ2-7
V: TRBV4-1
D: TRBD1
CDR3: CASSQGLGQGYEQYF
DNA: TGCGCCAGCAGCCAAGGTCTGGGACAGGGCTACGAGCAGTACTTC

size: -
J: TRBJ1-2
V: TRBV10-3
D: -
CDR3: CAISESTATNYGYTF
DNA: TGTGCCATCAGTGAGTCTACAGCAACTAACTATGGCTACACCTTC

size: -
J: TRBJ2-5
V: TRBV5-1
D: -
CDR3: CASSLWAETQYF
DNA: TGCGCCAGCAGCTTGTGGGCCGAGACCCAGTACTTC

size: -
J: TRBJ2-1
V: TRBV6-1
D: TRBD2
CDR3: CASSEYGTNTAYNEQFF
DNA: TGTGCCAGCAGTGAGTACGGGACTAACACGGCCTACAATGAGCAGTTCTTC

size: -
J: TRBJ2-3
V: TRBV6-4
D: TRBD2
CDR3: CASSEGTSGSDTQYF
DNA: TGTGCCAGCAGTGAGGGGACTAGCGGGAGTGATACGCAGTATTTT

size: once
J: TRBJ2-2
V: TRBV27
D: TRBD2
CDR3: CASTPRPPSGRNTGELFF
DNA: TGTGCCAGCACCCCCCGTCCCCCTAGCGGGAGAAACACCGGGGAGCTGTTTTTT

size: -
J: TRBJ2-3
V: TRBV6-5
D: -
CDR3: CASKSLDTQYF
DNA: TGTGCCAGCAAATCCTTAGATACGCAGTATTTT